Following are 10 T cell receptor beta chains from one sample sequenced in a study of molecular identifiers for immune sequencing clone quantification. TCRdb reprocessed the PCR reads via MiXCR and lists one record per CDR3 protein. The sample holds 45,000 to 55,000 distinct CDR3 sequences, roughly 38% seen once. Material: naive CD8+ T cells from blood, with Jurkat cell RNA spiked in. The subset was: FACS-sorted CD8+CD4-CCR7+CD45RA+ naive T cells. The receptor set was obtained from a human donor in good health. Some libraries in this study had Jurkat cell RNA spiked in.

This clonotype was seen a single time. The chain has TRBV5-1 and TRBJ2-3, with D perhaps matching TRBD1 (6 bases). V was pared by 0 bases and J by 5 bases, with 16 bases between. CDR3 size: 16 residues. Germline V CDR1 and CDR2: SGHRS, YFSETQ. The CDR3, as DNA: TGCGCCAGCAGCTTGGAGAGGGGGACAAGGCTAGATACGCAGTATTTT. As protein: CASSLERGTRLDTQYF.

This clonotype appeared many times. V usage is TRBV6-5 and J usage is TRBJ2-2; no firm D call. In germline, CDR1 is MNHEY, CDR2 SVGAGI. V shed 5 bases and J shed 7 bases, with 5 bases lying between them. There are 11 residues in the CDR3. CDR3 sequence reads: CASSTSGELFF. The CDR3, as DNA: TGTGCCAGCAGTACAAGCGGGGAGCTGTTTTTT.

V and J are TRBV5-6 and TRBJ2-5; D is possibly TRBD1 or TRBD2 (5 bases each). CDR1 and CDR2 (germline): SGHDT, YYEEEE. CDR3 length equals 14 residues. The V end lost 2 bases, the J end lost 2 bases, and 10 bases lay between the germline ends. CDR3 residues: CASSFGTNQETQYF. CDR3 nucleotide sequence: TGTGCCAGCAGCTTCGGGACCAATCAAGAGACCCAGTACTTC.

This clonotype was recorded at least ten times. The rearrangement joins TRBV7-2 to TRBJ2-3; 15 bases agree with TRBD2. CDR3 length equals 17 residues. Germline lookup yields CDR1 SGHTA and CDR2 FQGNSA. V shed 5 bases, J shed 5 bases, and the junction held 8 bases outside the gene matches. CDR3 sequence (DNA): TGTGCCAGCAGCGGACTAGCGGGAGGGCCCAACGGAGATACGCAGTATTTT. Its translation is CASSGLAGGPNGDTQYF. Looking up the rest from reference TRBV7-2 and TRBJ2-3 gives the full variable domain: GAGVSQSPSNKVTEKGKDVELRCDPISGHTALYWYRQSLGQGLEFLIYFQGNSAPDKSGLPSDRFSAERTGGSVSTLTIQRTQQEDSAVYLCASSGLAGGPNGDTQYFGPGTRLTVL.

V gene TRBV7-6 combines with J gene TRBJ2-7, with 7 bases that match TRBD2. V was pared by 5 bases and J by 0 bases, with 7 bases of the junction left unmatched. Germline lookup yields CDR1 SGHVS and CDR2 FNYEAQ. The CDR3 spans 15 residues. The CDR3 bases are TGTGCCAGCAGCCCCACTAGCGTCCCCTCCTACGAGCAGTACTTC. Translation gives CASSPTSVPSYEQYF. Full variable domain (rest looked up from reference TRBV7-6 and TRBJ2-7): GAGVSQSPRYKVTKRGQDVALRCDPISGHVSLYWYRQALGQGPEFLTYFNYEAQQDKSGLPNDRFSAERPEGSISTLTIQRTEQRDSAMYRCASSPTSVPSYEQYFGPGTRLTVT.

This clonotype has a count of ten or more. The J gene is TRBJ1-4, the V gene TRBV6-5, with no clear D. The germline V and J ends were trimmed by 0 bases and 7 bases, with 12 bases remaining between them. Germline loops: CDR1 MNHEY, CDR2 SVGAGI. There are 15 residues in the CDR3. CDR3: CASSYSTFGGEKLFF. CDR3 in DNA: TGTGCCAGCAGTTACTCTACCTTCGGAGGTGAAAAACTGTTTTTT.

This clonotype was detected a few times. The chain is built from TRBV10-3 and TRBJ2-5; 10 bases align to TRBD1. The CDR3 length is 15 residues. V lost 0 bases to trimming and J lost 4 bases; unmatched junction nucleotides: 2. Germline V lookup: CDR1 ENHRY, CDR2 SYGVKD. The CDR3 DNA reads TGTGCCATCAGTGAGTCGCGGGACAGGGGAGAGACCCAGTACTTC. Its translation is CAISESRDRGETQYF.

To note about this clonotype: Possible read error: a much larger clone is one base away. This likely comes from a read error, as the CDR3 has no conserved phenylalanine or tryptophan at its end. The J gene is TRBJ2-6, the V gene TRBV28, with D hard to call. Trimming took 3 bases from V and 0 from J, leaving 3 bases between them. This CDR3 is 14 amino acids long. CDR1 and CDR2 from the germline V gene are MDHEN and SYDVKM. CDR3 amino acids: CASSLSSGANVLTL. The CDR3 DNA sequence: TGTGCCAGCAGTTTGAGCTCTGGGGCCAACGTCCTGACTCTC.

There are a few counts of this clonotype. The chain carries TRBV13 and TRBJ2-1; D remains unclear. CDR3 size: 14 residues. Germline lookup yields CDR1 PRHDT and CDR2 FYEKMQ (reference sequence). Trimming left V 2 bases short and J 10 bases short, with 15 bases between. CDR3 loop: CASSLRSPAEEQFF. CDR3 DNA sequence: TGTGCCAGCAGCTTAAGGTCCCCGGCGGAAGAGCAGTTCTTC.

By sample share, this clonotype is medium-sized. Compared with germline, one end of the junction differs, possibly owing to a read error. The V and J genes are TRBV10-1 and TRBJ2-1; D is unclear. Germline V gives CDR1 WNHNN, CDR2 SYGVQD (reference sequence). The CDR3 has 14 residues. The CDR3 loop is CASREAWSYNEQFF. CDR3 bases: TGCGCCAGCCGTGAGGCATGGAGCTACAATGAGCAGTTCTTC.